Listed below are T cell receptor beta chains from one sample, sequenced in a study of identical twins. TCRdb re-called the 5' RACE reads with MiXCR, one entry per CDR3 protein. There are approximately 600,000 distinct CDR3 sequences in the sample; 7% to 7.5% occur only once, and around 1.6% lies in the top ten. In addition, the sample was reused for a study of yellow fever vaccine responses in identical twins.

The sequencing input was PBMCs. The receptors come from a woman aged 18 to 35 in good health. The CDR3 runs from the conserved cysteine through the conserved F or W. D genes are given only for firm matches. Some rows have no size entry. The others give once, few or many, or a class for an expanded clone.

V	size	D	J	DNA	CDR3
TRBV12-3/TRBV12-4	many	-	TRBJ1-5	TGTGCCAGCAGTTTGTCTGGTCCGGAGCCCCAGCATTTT	CASSLSGPEPQHF
TRBV5-4	few	TRBD2	TRBJ2-7	TGTGCCAGCAGCTCGGGTCGTGGAGCGGGAGTTGGCGAGCAGTACTTC	CASSSGRGAGVGEQYF
TRBV9	-	TRBD2	TRBJ2-2	TGTGCCAGCAGCGCCGGGACTAGCGGCCTCTCCGGGGAGCTGTTTTTT	CASSAGTSGLSGELFF
TRBV28	-	-	TRBJ2-1	TGTGCCAGCAGTTTAGATAGGGCGGAGAGCTCCTACAATGAGCAGTTCTTC	CASSLDRAESSYNEQFF
TRBV4-1	few	-	TRBJ2-1	TGCGCCAGCAGCCAAATGCGTACCCCGGACAATGAGCAGTTCTTC	CASSQMRTPDNEQFF
TRBV28	few	-	TRBJ1-1	TGTGCCAGCAGTTTTCCGAAGGGCGGCGAGGTAGAAGCTTTCTTT	CASSFPKGGEVEAFF
TRBV7-9	-	-	TRBJ2-5	TGTGCCAGCAGCTTATTAGGGGGGGATACGCAAGAGACCCAGTACTTC	CASSLLGGDTQETQYF
TRBV12-3/TRBV12-4	many	-	TRBJ2-5	TGTGCCAGCAGTTCCACCCGGGCGTCCAAAGAGACCCAGTACTTC	CASSSTRASKETQYF
TRBV20-1	-	TRBD1	TRBJ2-2	TGCAGTGCTCCCCGGGACAGGGACACCGGGGAGCTGTTTTTT	CSAPRDRDTGELFF
TRBV12-3/TRBV12-4	many	TRBD2	TRBJ2-1	TGTGCCAGCAGAAGGACTAGCGGTAATTCCTACAATGAGCAGTTCTTC	CASRRTSGNSYNEQFF
TRBV28	few	TRBD2	TRBJ2-4	TGTGCCAGCAGTTTCTCTCCGGCTAGCGGGGCAAACATTCAGTACTTC	CASSFSPASGANIQYF
TRBV6-5	-	-	TRBJ1-1	TGTGCCAGCAGTTACATATCAGAAGGGAACACTGAAGCTTTCTTT	CASSYISEGNTEAFF
TRBV7-2	-	TRBD2	TRBJ2-1	TGTGCCAGCAGCTTATTTGCACTAGCGGGAACCTACAATGAGCAGTTCTTC	CASSLFALAGTYNEQFF
TRBV12-3/TRBV12-4	few	TRBD2	TRBJ2-2	TGTGCCACCCTGGGGACTAGCGGGCCCCTCGGGGAGCTGTTTTTT	CATLGTSGPLGELFF
TRBV7-2	many	-	TRBJ2-1	TGTGCCAGCAGCCAAAACCGGGACTTTGAGCAGTTCTTC	CASSQNRDFEQFF
TRBV9	-	TRBD2	TRBJ2-7	TGTGCCAGCAGCGTAGATAGCGGGACTACCTACGAGCAGTACTTC	CASSVDSGTTYEQYF
TRBV27	many	-	TRBJ1-5	TGTGCCAGCAGTGTAGGGGGATCGAGCAATCAGCCCCAGCATTTT	CASSVGGSSNQPQHF
TRBV11-2	many	TRBD2	TRBJ2-5	TGTGCCAGCAGCTCGGGTAGCGGGGGCTGGGCCCAGTACTTC	CASSSGSGGWAQYF
TRBV12-3/TRBV12-4	many	-	TRBJ1-6	TGTGCCAGCAGACAGGGAAATAATTCACCCCTCCACTTT	CASRQGNNSPLHF
TRBV12-3/TRBV12-4	-	TRBD1	TRBJ2-5	TGTGCCAGCAGTGAAGCTGTGGACAGGGGGAGAGAGGAGACCCAGTACTTC	CASSEAVDRGREETQYF
TRBV7-3	few	TRBD2	TRBJ2-3	TGTGCCAGCAGCACTGGACTAGCGGGCTTCACAGATACGCAGTATTTT	CASSTGLAGFTDTQYF
TRBV7-9	-	-	TRBJ2-2	TGTGCCAGCAGTTGGGGCTTCGGACTACGGGCGGGGGAGCTGTTTTTT	CASSWGFGLRAGELFF
TRBV27	few	TRBD1	TRBJ2-7	TGCACCAGCCAAAACCGGGACAGAACCTACGAGCAGTACTTC	CTSQNRDRTYEQYF
TRBV2	many	-	TRBJ1-1	TGTGCCAGCAGAGGGACCAGGGGCACTGAAGCTTTCTTT	CASRGTRGTEAFF
TRBV6-6	many	TRBD1	TRBJ1-2	TGTGCCAGCAGAAAAACAGGGGGCTATGGCTACACCTTC	CASRKTGGYGYTF
TRBV20-1	-	TRBD1	TRBJ2-5	TGCAGTGCACGGCAGGGGGCTAAAGAGACCCAGTACTTC	CSARQGAKETQYF
TRBV7-9	-	TRBD2	TRBJ2-3	TGTGCCAGCAGCTTAACGGCTAGCGGGGGTAGAGATACGCAGTATTTT	CASSLTASGGRDTQYF
TRBV6-5	-	-	TRBJ1-1	TGTGCCAGCGGCCCTTTATTCACTGAAGCTTTCTTT	CASGPLFTEAFF
TRBV7-9	many	TRBD2	TRBJ2-1	TGTGCCAGCAGCACCGGGACTAGCGACCTTTTGGATGAGCAGTTCTTC	CASSTGTSDLLDEQFF